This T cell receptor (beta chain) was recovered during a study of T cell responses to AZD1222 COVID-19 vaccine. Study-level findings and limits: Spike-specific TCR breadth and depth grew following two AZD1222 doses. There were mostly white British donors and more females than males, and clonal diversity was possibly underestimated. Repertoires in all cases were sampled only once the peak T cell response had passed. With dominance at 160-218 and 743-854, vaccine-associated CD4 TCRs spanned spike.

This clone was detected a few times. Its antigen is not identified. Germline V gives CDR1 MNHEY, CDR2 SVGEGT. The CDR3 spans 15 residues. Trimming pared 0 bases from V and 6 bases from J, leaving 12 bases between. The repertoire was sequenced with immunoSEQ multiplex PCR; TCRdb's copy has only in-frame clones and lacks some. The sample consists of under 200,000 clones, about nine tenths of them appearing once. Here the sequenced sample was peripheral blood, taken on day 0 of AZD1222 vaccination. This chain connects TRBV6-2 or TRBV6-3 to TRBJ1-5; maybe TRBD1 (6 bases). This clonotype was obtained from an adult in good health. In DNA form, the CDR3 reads TGTGCCAGCAGTTACTCCGGGGGAGGGGGTCAGCCCCAGCATTTT. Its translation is CASSYSGGGGQPQHF.